These 30 T cell receptor beta chains were all obtained from the same sample, sequenced in a study of cytomegalovirus exposure and HLA in healthy donors. This PCR relied on a set of 60 Vbeta primers and 13 Jbeta primers. Method: immunoSEQ multiplex PCR; TCRdb's copy keeps in-frame clones and lacks some. The sample holds about 67,000 clones, around 89% seen once. Input material: PBMCs. These receptors came from a woman aged 25-40 years in good health and CMV-seropositive.

The chain employs TRBV10-3 and TRBJ1-2; 8 nucleotides match TRBD1. The trim removed 2 bases at V and 2 bases at J, leaving 13 bases unmatched. Germline V lookup: CDR1 ENHRY, CDR2 SYGVKD. The CDR3 is made up of 18 amino acids. CDR3 sequence reads: CAISETEFRGQGNYGYTF. The CDR3 coding sequence is TGTGCCATCAGTGAGACGGAATTCAGGGGGCAGGGGAACTATGGCTACACCTTC.

The chain is built from TRBV19 and TRBJ2-1; 9 bases map to TRBD1. Germline V gives CDR1 LNHDA, CDR2 SQIVND (reference sequence). The CDR3 runs to 15 residues. Trimming at V came to 5 bases and at J to 7 bases, leaving 9 bases not matched to a gene. CDR3: CASSLGTGLANEQFF. In nucleotides, the CDR3 is TGTGCCAGTAGTCTCGGGACAGGGTTGGCTAATGAGCAGTTCTTC.

The V and J genes are TRBV7-8 and TRBJ2-3; TRBD2 is a possible D gene (5 bases). The CDR3 covers 20 residues. Germline V gives CDR1 SGHVS, CDR2 FQNEAQ. V was shortened by 0 bases and J by 1 base, with 23 bases between the two germline ends. CDR3 residues: CASSLARAILGSSGTDTQYF. For the CDR3, the DNA is TGTGCCAGCAGCTTAGCGAGGGCGATATTGGGGTCTTCGGGCACAGATACGCAGTATTTT.

The chain links TRBV9 to TRBJ2-7; TRBD2 might be the D (6 bases). CDR1 SGDLS and CDR2 YYNGEE come from the germline V gene. This CDR3 spans 17 amino acids. V was trimmed by 0 bases and J by 4 bases, leaving 20 bases between them. The CDR3 loop is CASSVESEGTATYEQYF. The CDR3, as DNA: TGTGCCAGCAGCGTAGAAAGCGAGGGGACTGCGACGTACGAGCAGTACTTC.

The gene calls are TRBV6-6 and TRBJ1-2; D possibly corresponds to TRBD1 (5 bases). Trimming removed 4 bases at V and 3 bases at J, with 18 bases between. From germline, CDR1 is MNHNY and CDR2 SVGAGI (reference sequence). The CDR3 sequence is 16 residues long. The CDR3 sequence: CASSLTGQTAHYGYTF. CDR3 nucleotides: TGTGCCAGCAGTTTGACCGGACAAACCGCTCACTATGGCTACACCTTC.

This chain joins TRBV5-1 and TRBJ2-7; maybe TRBD1 (5 bases). Germline loops: CDR1 SGHRS, CDR2 YFSETQ. V lost 0 bases and J 6 bases, leaving 10 bases between the germline ends. This CDR3 has 13 residues. CDR3 sequence reads: CASSLAPGSEQYF. The DNA of the CDR3 is TGCGCCAGCAGCTTGGCCCCAGGGTCCGAGCAGTACTTC.

The count of this clone is one. The CDR3 loop is CASSFELARWDEQFF. CDR3 DNA: TGTGCCAGCAGCTTCGAACTAGCGAGGTGGGATGAGCAGTTCTTC. V and J are TRBV5-5 and TRBJ2-1; the match to TRBD2 covers 7 bases. The J segment lost 8 bases and the V segment lost 2 bases, leaving 10 bases of the junction unmatched. Germline V gene lookup returns CDR1 SGHKS and CDR2 YYEKEE (reference sequence). This CDR3 spans 15 amino acids.

V usage is TRBV27 and J usage is TRBJ2-4, with 14 bases aligning to TRBD2. CDR3 length: 17 amino acids. Germline assignment: CDR1 MNHEY and CDR2 SMNVEV (reference sequence). Germline trimming cut 5 bases from V and 3 bases from J; bases unmatched to any gene: 6. The CDR3 sequence is CASSPRTSGRSKNIQYF. The DNA of the CDR3 is TGTGCCAGCAGTCCTCGGACTAGCGGGAGGAGCAAAAACATTCAGTACTTC.

The gene calls are TRBV5-1 and TRBJ2-1; 13 bases match TRBD2. Trimming took 1 base from V and 9 from J; bases not matched to a gene: 7. Germline lookup yields CDR1 SGHRS and CDR2 YFSETQ. This CDR3 has 16 residues. The CDR3 DNA reads TGCGCCAGCAGCTTGTATGGGACTAGCGGGAAATTTGAGCAGTTCTTC. Its protein product is CASSLYGTSGKFEQFF.

The DNA of the CDR3 is TGTGCCAGTAGCGACTATGAAGCTTTCTTT. Translation: CASSDYEAFF. The rearrangement links TRBV19 to TRBJ1-1, with D uncertain. Germline CDR1 is LNHDA and CDR2 is SQIVND (reference sequence). V lost 6 bases and J lost 7, with 6 bases in between. The CDR3 has 10 amino acids. The full variable domain, with the rest looked up from reference TRBV19 and TRBJ1-1, is DGGITQSPKYLFRKEGQNVTLSCEQNLNHDAMYWYRQDPGQGLRLIYYSQIVNDFQKGDIAEGYSVSREKKESFPLTVTSAQKNPTAFYLCASSDYEAFFGQGTRLTVV.

The chain couples TRBV14 to TRBJ2-7; D is perhaps TRBD2 (6 bases). CDR1 SGHDN and CDR2 FVKESK come from the germline V gene. V lost 5 bases to trimming and J lost 7 bases, with 21 bases between them. The CDR3 sequence is 15 residues long. In DNA, the CDR3 is TGTGCCAGCAGCTGGGGGATAGGCGGGACGGGGGAGCAGTACTTC. It encodes CASSWGIGGTGEQYF.

This chain connects TRBV27 to TRBJ2-6; no clear D. V was pared by 1 base and J by 4 bases, with 5 bases between. Germline lookup yields CDR1 MNHEY and CDR2 SMNVEV (reference sequence). This CDR3 has 14 amino acids. CDR3 nucleotide sequence: TGTGCCAGCAGTTTATTAGCCGGGGCCAACGTCCTGACTTTC. Amino acids: CASSLLAGANVLTF. The full variable domain, its missing parts supplied by reference TRBV27 and TRBJ2-6, is EAQVTQNPRYLITVTGKKLTVTCSQNMNHEYMSWYRQDPGLGLRQIYYSMNVEVTDKGDVPEGYKVSRKEKRNFPLILESPSPNQTSLYFCASSLLAGANVLTFGAGSRLTVL.

This chain joins TRBV10-3 and TRBJ2-1, with 9 bases that match TRBD2. CDR1 is ENHRY and CDR2 is SYGVKD in the germline V gene. The V segment lost 10 bases and the J segment 8 bases; nucleotides outside the gene matches: 12. This CDR3 has 14 residues. The CDR3 region has the DNA TGTGCCACCGTACCGGGACTAGCTTACGATGAGCAGTTCTTC. Encoded protein: CATVPGLAYDEQFF.

The CDR3 DNA sequence: TGTGCCAGCAGCCCGGGGGGCGGCAGGGGATTGCATGGCACAGATACGCAGTATTTT. As protein: CASSPGGGRGLHGTDTQYF. V and J are TRBV7-9 and TRBJ2-3, with D possibly TRBD2 on 7 matching bases. The CDR3 totals 19 residues. Germline V gene lookup returns CDR1 SEHNR and CDR2 FQNEAQ (reference sequence). Trimming removed 5 bases at V and 1 base at J, with 25 bases between.

This rearrangement joins TRBV18 to TRBJ2-7, with TRBD1 as a possible D gene (5 bases). The V and J ends lost 3 bases and 0 bases respectively, with 18 bases between them. The V gene's germline CDR1 is KGHSH and CDR2 LQKENI. This CDR3 region has 17 residues. CDR3 amino acids: CASSPLSARQSSYEQYF. For the CDR3, the DNA is TGTGCCAGCTCACCTCTATCCGCTAGACAGAGCTCCTACGAGCAGTACTTC.

The chain employs TRBV15 and TRBJ2-2; D is ambiguous. Germline assignment: CDR1 LNHNV and CDR2 YYDKDF (reference sequence). The germline V and J ends were trimmed by 1 base and 0 bases, with 9 bases remaining between them. This CDR3 comprises 16 residues. CDR3 coding DNA: TGTGCCACCAGCAGAGTAAGGCGGTCGAACACCGGGGAGCTGTTTTTT. Residues: CATSRVRRSNTGELFF.

The chain couples TRBV4-2 to TRBJ2-1; 7 nucleotides match TRBD2. CDR1 is LGHNA and CDR2 is YNFKEQ in the germline V gene. CDR3 size: 16 residues. The V segment lost 1 base and the J segment 5 bases; nucleotides outside the gene matches: 8. The CDR3 DNA reads TGTGCCAGCAGCCAAGTTTCCGGGGGGAGCCACAATGAGCAGTTCTTC. This codes for CASSQVSGGSHNEQFF.

This sequence joins TRBV2 and TRBJ1-4; D ambiguous. V lost 6 bases to trimming and J lost 5 bases, with 13 bases between them. Germline V gene sequence: CDR1 SNHLY, CDR2 FYNNEI. This CDR3 contains 14 residues. CDR3 nucleotide sequence: TGTGCCAGCAGAGATGGACGCGGGAATGAAAAACTGTTTTTT. As protein: CASRDGRGNEKLFF.

The chain employs TRBV19 and TRBJ1-5; D ambiguous. The germline CDR1 and CDR2 sequences are LNHDA and SQIVND (reference sequence). V lost 0 bases to trimming and J lost 4 bases, with 7 bases between them. The CDR3 covers 14 residues. This chain's CDR3 is CASSIETTNQPQHF. The DNA of the CDR3 is TGTGCCAGTAGTATAGAGACAACTAATCAGCCCCAGCATTTT.

The table lists this clone with a few counts. This chain links TRBV2 with TRBJ1-1, with TRBD1 identical over 10 bases. Unmatched junction bases numbered 21, after V lost 4 bases and J lost 4 bases. This CDR3 contains 20 residues. Germline assignment: CDR1 SNHLY and CDR2 FYNNEI. In DNA form, the CDR3 reads TGTGCCAGCAGTGTACAGTCGGTTCGACAGGGGGCCGCTGGAAGCACTGAAGCTTTCTTT. Protein product: CASSVQSVRQGAAGSTEAFF.

V is TRBV9 and J is TRBJ2-5, with a possible D match to TRBD1 (6 bases). The better agreement between TRBJ2-7 and the DNA end casts doubt on the J call. Germline-derived CDR1 and CDR2 are SGDLS and YYNGEE. The CDR3 contains 15 residues. This CDR3 reads CASSVGLGAAYEQYF. The CDR3 nucleotides are TGTGCCAGCAGCGTAGGTCTGGGGGCGGCTTACGAGCAGTACTTC.

The chain carries TRBV27 and TRBJ2-7; TRBD2 matches 8 bases. From germline, CDR1 is MNHEY and CDR2 SMNVEV (reference sequence). Trimming cost V 8 bases and J 1 base; bases outside gene matches: 4. The CDR3 is made up of 13 amino acids. The CDR3 loop reads CASQRESSYEQYF. The CDR3 DNA reads as TGTGCCAGCCAGCGGGAGTCTTCCTACGAGCAGTACTTC.

This sequence joins TRBV5-1 and TRBJ2-7; tentatively, D is TRBD2 (5 bases). The CDR3 runs 14 residues. Trimming cost V 1 base and J 5 bases, with 13 bases left between them. CDR1 is SGHRS, CDR2 YFSETQ, per germline. CDR3 sequence (DNA): TGCGCCAGCAGCTTGTCGGGGTCTGGCGACGAGCAGTACTTC. Translation gives CASSLSGSGDEQYF.

The gene calls are TRBV30 and TRBJ2-7; the D gene is possibly TRBD2 (6 bases). CDR1 and CDR2 from the germline V gene are GTSNPN and SVGIG (reference sequence). The CDR3 sequence is 15 residues long. Trimming left V 0 bases short and J 2 bases short, with 14 bases between. The CDR3 DNA is TGTGCCTGGAGTGTCGGACTATTACCGACCTACGAGCAGTACTTC. As protein: CAWSVGLLPTYEQYF.

The DNA of the CDR3 is TGTGCCAGCACCGAGGGGACAGGGTACGAAAAACTGTTTTTT. This translates into CASTEGTGYEKLFF. The chain has TRBV2 and TRBJ1-4; 9 nucleotides align to TRBD1. Losses at the gene ends were 7 bases for V and 8 bases for J; bases not matched to a gene: 8. The CDR3 is 14 amino acids. Germline V gene sequence: CDR1 SNHLY, CDR2 FYNNEI.

CDR3 sequence (DNA): TGCAGTGCTCAACGAGGACAGCCCCAGCATTTT. Its translation: CSAQRGQPQHF. The chain carries TRBV20-1 and TRBJ1-5; D remains unclear. Germline assignment: CDR1 DFQATT and CDR2 SNEGSKA (reference sequence). This CDR3 comprises 11 residues. Trimming removed 5 bases at V and 7 bases at J, with 9 bases between.

This clone showed up just a few times. V and J are TRBV5-4 and TRBJ2-3; D is undetermined. The length of the CDR3 is 12 residues. With 4 bases removed from V and 0 bases from J, the gap between germline ends came to 3 bases. CDR1 is SGHNT, CDR2 YYREEE, per germline (reference sequence). The CDR3 DNA reads TGTGCCAGCAGCCTAAGCACAGATACGCAGTATTTT. Translation: CASSLSTDTQYF.

Turning to this clone: The sample holds other DNA sequences that translate to the same CDR3. The chain recombines TRBV5-4 with TRBJ1-2; TRBD1 aligns across 7 bases. CDR3 length equals 14 residues. Trimming removed 2 bases from V and 8 bases from J; junction bases left unmatched: 9. Per the germline V gene, CDR1 is SGHNT and CDR2 is YYREEE (reference sequence). CDR3 amino acids: CASSLMTGLGGYTF. The CDR3 coding sequence is TGTGCCAGCAGCTTAATGACAGGGTTGGGAGGCTACACCTTC.

The chain recombines TRBV4-1 with TRBJ1-2, with D possibly TRBD1 on 5 matching bases. This CDR3 spans 13 amino acids. Trimming left V 0 bases short and J 8 bases short, with 10 bases between. Germline assignment: CDR1 MGHRA and CDR2 YSYEKL. The CDR3 spells CASSQDPGEGYTF. In DNA form, the CDR3 reads TGCGCCAGCAGCCAAGATCCGGGGGAGGGCTACACCTTC.

This rearrangement joins TRBV7-9 to TRBJ2-1; TRBD2 matches 13 bases. Germline CDR1 reads SEHNR; CDR2 reads FQNEAQ (reference sequence). J lost 7 bases, V lost 5 bases, and 5 bases had no gene match. This CDR3 comprises 15 residues. CDR3 in DNA: TGTGCCAGCAGCCAGGGACTAGCGGGATTTAATGAGCAGTTCTTC. It translates to CASSQGLAGFNEQFF.